This paragraph covers one T cell receptor beta chain sequence. Germline CDR1 is MNHEY and CDR2 is SVGAGI. The CDR3 covers 14 residues. V trimming: 6 bases; J trimming: 6 bases; junction bases outside the gene matches: 3. The data derive from a study of blood T cell repertoires in COVID-19. Measured with immunoSEQ multiplex PCR; TCRdb has only the in-frame clones, and not every one. Seen here are under 75,000 clones, just under 80% observed once, and the top ten hold approximately 6.8%. Sequencing was performed on peripheral blood. This chain uses TRBV6-5 with TRBJ2-2, with 11 bases lining up with TRBD1. The TCR originated in a woman aged 60 to 75 with acute or convalescent COVID-19. CDR3 loop: CASRKGQGAGELFF. The CDR3 DNA sequence: TGTGCCAGCAGGAAGGGACAGGGGGCCGGGGAGCTGTTTTTT.